Below, one T cell receptor beta chain is given with its context. Authors' data handling: Nucleated cell number was recorded as an estimate derived from reference gene primer amplification. The protocol was immunoSEQ multiplex PCR, while the TCRdb copy is restricted to in-frame clones and leaves out a portion. Clone size and the V and J calls come from that table; the DNA yielded D and trimming. Among 200,000 to 250,000 clones listed, approximately 82% were seen once. This sample was included in a study of blood T cell repertoires in COVID-19. About the research overall: Researchers got acute and convalescent COVID-19 samples from the United States, Italy and Spain. T cells, B-cell-depleted T cells, or PBMCs provided the cDNA or gDNA that served as material.

The V and J ends lost 4 bases and 1 base respectively, with 7 bases between them. The CDR3 has 13 amino acids. CDR1 and CDR2 (germline): SNHLY, FYNNEI. The clonotype comes from a woman over 75 with acute or convalescent COVID-19. The sequenced sample consisted of peripheral blood. This rearrangement joins TRBV2 to TRBJ2-5, with unresolved D. CDR3 in amino acids: CASSVARQETQYF. DNA for the CDR3: TGTGCCAGCAGTGTGGCACGCCAAGAGACCCAGTACTTC.